The sequence of this T cell receptor beta chain was determined in a study of response to subunit inactivated influenza vaccine. Overall study findings and caveats: New T cells are recruited in small numbers by each seasonal influenza vaccination, according to the authors' suggestion.

The CDR3 loop spans 14 amino acids. CDR1 DFQATT and CDR2 SNEGSKA come from the germline V gene (reference sequence). In regard to this clonotype: Its antigen is not known.

A single record per CDR3 protein comes from TCRdb applying MiXCR to the RT-PCR reads. The data hold about 480,000 distinct CDR3 sequences, with about 25% observed a single time. Sequenced material: CD4+ T cells sorted from PBMCs, taken roughly 5 days after vaccination. The gene calls are TRBV20-1 and TRBJ2-5; D is perhaps TRBD2 (7 bases). This clonotype was sampled from a man aged 50 to 60 who received an inactivated influenza vaccine. CDR3 region: CSSNGGLFQETQYF. CDR3 sequence (DNA): TGCAGCAGTAACGGGGGGCTATTTCAAGAGACCCAGTACTTC.